This T cell receptor beta chain stems from a study of T cells in Graves' hyperthyroidism and ophthalmopathy. Clinical symptoms, serum thyroxine and TRAb, thyroid ultrasound and orbital computed tomography were used for the diagnoses. The CDR3 regions of TCR beta were amplified from RNA transcripts. TCR CDR3 underwent first-round RT-PCR with the HTBI primer set. MiXCR was run by TCRdb on the multiplex PCR reads, yielding one entry per CDR3 protein. The table includes over 450,000 distinct CDR3 sequences, more than 15% detected once. The V end lost 0 bases, the J end lost 4 bases, and 9 bases lay between the germline ends. The CDR3 length is 13 residues. Per the germline V gene, CDR1 is DFQATT and CDR2 is SNEGSKA (reference sequence). This clonotype showed up many times.

J is TRBJ2-5 and V is TRBV20-1; the D is unclear. The specimen sequenced was blood. The clonotype comes from a woman younger than 35 with Graves' ophthalmopathy. The CDR3 reads CSARDGSGETQYF. The CDR3 region has the DNA TGCAGTGCTAGAGATGGGTCAGGAGAGACCCAGTACTTC.